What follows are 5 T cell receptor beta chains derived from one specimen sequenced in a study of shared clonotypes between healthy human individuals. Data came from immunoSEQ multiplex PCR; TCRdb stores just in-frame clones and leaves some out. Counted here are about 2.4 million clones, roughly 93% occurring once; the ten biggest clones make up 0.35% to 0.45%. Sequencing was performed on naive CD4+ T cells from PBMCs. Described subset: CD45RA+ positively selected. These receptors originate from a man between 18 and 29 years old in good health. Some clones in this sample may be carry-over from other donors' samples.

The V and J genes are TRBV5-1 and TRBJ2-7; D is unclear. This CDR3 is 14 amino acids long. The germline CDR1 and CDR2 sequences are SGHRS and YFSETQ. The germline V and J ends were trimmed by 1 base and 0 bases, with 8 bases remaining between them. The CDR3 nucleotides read TGCGCCAGCAGCTTGACTTATAGCTCCTACGAGCAGTACTTC. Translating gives CASSLTYSSYEQYF.

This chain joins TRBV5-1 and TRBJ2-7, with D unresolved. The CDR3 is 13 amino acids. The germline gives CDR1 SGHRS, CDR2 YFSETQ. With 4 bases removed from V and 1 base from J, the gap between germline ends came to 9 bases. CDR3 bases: TGCGCCAGCAGCGCGGCCAATTCCTACGAGCAGTACTTC. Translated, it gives CASSAANSYEQYF.

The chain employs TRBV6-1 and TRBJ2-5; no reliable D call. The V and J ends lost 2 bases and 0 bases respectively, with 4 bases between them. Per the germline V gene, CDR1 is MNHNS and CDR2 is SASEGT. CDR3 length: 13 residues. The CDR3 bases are TGTGCCAGCAGTGAACCCTACCAAGAGACCCAGTACTTC. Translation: CASSEPYQETQYF.

The CDR3 is CATEDGPGSGNTIYF. The CDR3 nucleotides read TGTGCCACCGAGGACGGACCGGGCTCTGGAAACACCATATATTTT. This chain connects TRBV28 to TRBJ1-3; D not resolved. This CDR3 has 15 residues. Germline V lookup: CDR1 MDHEN, CDR2 SYDVKM. Between the trimmed V and J ends, which lost 10 bases and 0 bases, there was a span of 16 bases.

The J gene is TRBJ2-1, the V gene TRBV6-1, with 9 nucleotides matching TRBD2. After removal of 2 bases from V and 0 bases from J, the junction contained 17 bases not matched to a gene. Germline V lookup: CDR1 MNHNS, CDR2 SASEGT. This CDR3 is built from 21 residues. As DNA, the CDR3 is TGTGCCAGCAGTGAAAAGGCTCCTTGGGGAACTAGCGGGTTCTCCTACAATGAGCAGTTCTTC. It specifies CASSEKAPWGTSGFSYNEQFF.